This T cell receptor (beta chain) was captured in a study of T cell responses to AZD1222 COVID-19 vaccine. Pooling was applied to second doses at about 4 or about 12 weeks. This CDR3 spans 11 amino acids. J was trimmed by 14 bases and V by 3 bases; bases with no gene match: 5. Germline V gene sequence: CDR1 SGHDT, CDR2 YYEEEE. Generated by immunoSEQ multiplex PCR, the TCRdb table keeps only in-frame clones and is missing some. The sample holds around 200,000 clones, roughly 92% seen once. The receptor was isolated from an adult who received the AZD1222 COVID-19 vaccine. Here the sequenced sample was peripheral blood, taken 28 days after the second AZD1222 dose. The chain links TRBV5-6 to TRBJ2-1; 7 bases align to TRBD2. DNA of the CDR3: TGTGCCAGCAGCTCCGGGACTAACAAGTTCTTC. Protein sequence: CASSSGTNKFF.